This TCR beta chain was sequenced for a study of T cell responses to AZD1222 COVID-19 vaccine. Study results and limitations: AZD1222 recipients seropositive at baseline numbered only 6 or 7.

Method: immunoSEQ multiplex PCR; TCRdb's copy keeps in-frame clones and lacks some. The sample holds some 130,000 clones; 85% to 95% are singletons and the top ten take around 6.5%. With 2 bases removed from V and 4 bases from J, the gap between germline ends came to 10 bases. The CDR3 length is 15 residues. Germline lookup yields CDR1 SGHRS and CDR2 YFSETQ. A remark on this clone: The antigen is undetermined.

This specimen was peripheral blood, taken 28 days after the second AZD1222 dose. The receptor comes from an adult who received the AZD1222 COVID-19 vaccine. This sequence joins TRBV5-1 and TRBJ1-6; D possibly corresponds to TRBD1 (5 bases). DNA of the CDR3: TGCGCCAGCAGCTTAGACAGCACTTATAATTCACCCCTCCACTTT. As protein: CASSLDSTYNSPLHF.